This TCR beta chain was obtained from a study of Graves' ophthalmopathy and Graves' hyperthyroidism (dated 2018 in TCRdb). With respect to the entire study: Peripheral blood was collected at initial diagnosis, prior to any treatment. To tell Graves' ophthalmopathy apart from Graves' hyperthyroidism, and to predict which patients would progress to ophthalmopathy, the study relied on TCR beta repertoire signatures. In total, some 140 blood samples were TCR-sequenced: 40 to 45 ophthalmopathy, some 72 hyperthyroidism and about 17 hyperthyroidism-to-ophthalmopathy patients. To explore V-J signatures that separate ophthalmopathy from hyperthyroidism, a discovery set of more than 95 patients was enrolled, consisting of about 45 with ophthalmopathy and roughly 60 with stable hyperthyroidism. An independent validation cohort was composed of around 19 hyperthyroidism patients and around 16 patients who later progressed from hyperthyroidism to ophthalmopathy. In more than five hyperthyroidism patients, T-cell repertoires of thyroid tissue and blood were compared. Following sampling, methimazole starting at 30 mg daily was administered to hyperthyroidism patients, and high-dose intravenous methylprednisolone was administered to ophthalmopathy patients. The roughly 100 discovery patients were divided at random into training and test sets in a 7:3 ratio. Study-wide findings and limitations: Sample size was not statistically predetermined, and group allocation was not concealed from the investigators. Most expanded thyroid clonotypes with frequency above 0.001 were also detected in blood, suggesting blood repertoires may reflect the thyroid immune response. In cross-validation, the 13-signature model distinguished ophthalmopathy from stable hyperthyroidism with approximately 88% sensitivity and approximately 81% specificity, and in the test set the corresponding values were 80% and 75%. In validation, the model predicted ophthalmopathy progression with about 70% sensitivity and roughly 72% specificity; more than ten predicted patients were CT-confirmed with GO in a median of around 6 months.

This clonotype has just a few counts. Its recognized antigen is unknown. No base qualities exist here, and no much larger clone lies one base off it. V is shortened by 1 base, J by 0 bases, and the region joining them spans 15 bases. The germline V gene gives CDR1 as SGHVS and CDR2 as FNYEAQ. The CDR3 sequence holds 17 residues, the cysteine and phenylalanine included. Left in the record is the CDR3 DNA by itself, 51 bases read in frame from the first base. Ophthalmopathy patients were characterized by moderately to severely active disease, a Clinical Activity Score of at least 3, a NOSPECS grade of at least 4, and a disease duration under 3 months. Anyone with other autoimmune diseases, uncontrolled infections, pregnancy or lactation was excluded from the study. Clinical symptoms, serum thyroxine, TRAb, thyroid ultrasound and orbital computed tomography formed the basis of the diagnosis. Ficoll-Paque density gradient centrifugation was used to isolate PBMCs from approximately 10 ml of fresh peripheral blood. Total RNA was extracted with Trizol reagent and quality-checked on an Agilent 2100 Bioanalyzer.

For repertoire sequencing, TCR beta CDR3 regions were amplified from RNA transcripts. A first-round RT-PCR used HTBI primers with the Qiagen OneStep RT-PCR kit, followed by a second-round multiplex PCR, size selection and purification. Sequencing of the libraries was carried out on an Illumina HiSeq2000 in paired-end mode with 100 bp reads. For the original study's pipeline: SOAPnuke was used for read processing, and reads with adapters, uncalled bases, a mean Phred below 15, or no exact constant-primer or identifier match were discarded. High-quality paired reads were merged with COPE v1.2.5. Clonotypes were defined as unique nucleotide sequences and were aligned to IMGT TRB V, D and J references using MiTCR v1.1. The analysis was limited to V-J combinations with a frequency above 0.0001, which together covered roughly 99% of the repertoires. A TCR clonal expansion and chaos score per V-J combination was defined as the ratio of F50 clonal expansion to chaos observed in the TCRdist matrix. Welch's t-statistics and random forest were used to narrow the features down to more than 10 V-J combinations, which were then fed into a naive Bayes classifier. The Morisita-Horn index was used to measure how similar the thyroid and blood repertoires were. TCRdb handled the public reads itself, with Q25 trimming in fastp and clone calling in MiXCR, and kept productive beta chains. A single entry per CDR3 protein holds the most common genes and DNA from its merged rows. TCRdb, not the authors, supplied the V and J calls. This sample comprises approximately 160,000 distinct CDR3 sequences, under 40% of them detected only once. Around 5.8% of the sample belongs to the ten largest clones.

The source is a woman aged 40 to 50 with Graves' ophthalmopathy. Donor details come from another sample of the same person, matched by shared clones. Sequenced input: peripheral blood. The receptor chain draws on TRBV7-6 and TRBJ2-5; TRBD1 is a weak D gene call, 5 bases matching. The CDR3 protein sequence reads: CASSLGGFLSNQETQYF. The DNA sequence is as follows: TGTGCCAGCAGCTTAGGGGGCTTCTTATCGAACCAAGAGACCCAGTACTTC.